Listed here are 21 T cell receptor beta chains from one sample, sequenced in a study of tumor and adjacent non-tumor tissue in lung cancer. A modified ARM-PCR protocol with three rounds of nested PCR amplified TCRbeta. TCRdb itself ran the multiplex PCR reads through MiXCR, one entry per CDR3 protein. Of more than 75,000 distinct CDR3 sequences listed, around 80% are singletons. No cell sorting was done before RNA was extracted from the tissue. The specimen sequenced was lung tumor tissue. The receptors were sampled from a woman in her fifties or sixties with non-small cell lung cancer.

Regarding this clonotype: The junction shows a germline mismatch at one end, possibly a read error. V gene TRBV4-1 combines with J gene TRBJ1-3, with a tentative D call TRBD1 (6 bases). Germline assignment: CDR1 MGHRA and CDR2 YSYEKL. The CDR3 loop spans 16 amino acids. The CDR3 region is CASSQRGDTSGNTIYF. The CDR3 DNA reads TGCGCAAGCAGCCAAAGGGGGGATACCTCTGGCAACACCATATATTTT.

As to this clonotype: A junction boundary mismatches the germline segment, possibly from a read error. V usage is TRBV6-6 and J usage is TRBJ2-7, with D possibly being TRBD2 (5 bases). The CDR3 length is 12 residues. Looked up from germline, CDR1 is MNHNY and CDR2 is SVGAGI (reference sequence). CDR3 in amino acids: CASSYVGSEHYF. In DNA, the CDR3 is TGTGCCAGCAGTTACGTGGGGAGCGAGCATTATTTC.

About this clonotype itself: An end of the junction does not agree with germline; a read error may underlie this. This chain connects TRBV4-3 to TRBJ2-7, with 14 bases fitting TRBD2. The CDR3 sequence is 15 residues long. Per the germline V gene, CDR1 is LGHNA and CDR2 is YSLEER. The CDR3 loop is CVSSQGTSGSGEQYF. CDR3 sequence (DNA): TGCGTCAGCAGCCAAGGGACTAGCGGGAGTGGCGAGCAGTATTTC.

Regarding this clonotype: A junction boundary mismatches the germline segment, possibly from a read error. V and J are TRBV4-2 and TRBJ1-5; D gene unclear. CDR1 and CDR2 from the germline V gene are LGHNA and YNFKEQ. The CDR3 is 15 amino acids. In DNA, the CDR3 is TGTGCCAGCAGTCAAGATGGCACATGGAATCAGCCCGAGCATTTT. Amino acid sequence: CASSQDGTWNQPEHF.

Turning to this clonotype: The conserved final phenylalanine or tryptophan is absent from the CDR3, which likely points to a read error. CDR3 bases: TGCAGCATCAAATTATACCTACCGCGGGAGACCCAGTACTAC. It yields the protein CSIKLYLPRETQYY. The chain couples TRBV29-1 to TRBJ2-5; D remains unclear. Germline-derived CDR1 and CDR2 are SQVTM and ANQGSEA. V was trimmed by 8 bases and J by 5 bases, leaving 21 bases between them. The CDR3 totals 14 residues.

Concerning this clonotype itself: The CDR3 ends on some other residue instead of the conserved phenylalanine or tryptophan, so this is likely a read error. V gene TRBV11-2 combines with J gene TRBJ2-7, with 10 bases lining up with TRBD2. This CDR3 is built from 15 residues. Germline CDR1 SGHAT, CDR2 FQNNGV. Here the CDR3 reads CASSPWTSGSYEQYL. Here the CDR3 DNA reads TGTGCCAGCAGTCCTTGGACTAGCGGTTCCTATGAGCAGTACTTG.

The CDR3 loop is CASRRQDNSPLHF. For the CDR3, the DNA is TGTGCCAGCAGGCGTCAGGATAATTCACCCCTCCACTTT. The rearrangement joins TRBV6-5 to TRBJ1-6; the D is unclear. Deletions cut 6 bases from V and 5 bases from J, with 8 bases between. Germline values: CDR1 MNHEY, CDR2 SVGAGI. The CDR3 runs to 13 residues.

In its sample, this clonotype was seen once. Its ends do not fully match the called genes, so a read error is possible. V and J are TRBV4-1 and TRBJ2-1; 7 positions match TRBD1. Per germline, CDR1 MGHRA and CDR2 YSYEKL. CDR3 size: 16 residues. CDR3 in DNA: TGCGCCCGCAGTCACGCTACGCCGACAGGGACGGGCGAGCAGTTCTTC. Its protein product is CARSHATPTGTGEQFF.

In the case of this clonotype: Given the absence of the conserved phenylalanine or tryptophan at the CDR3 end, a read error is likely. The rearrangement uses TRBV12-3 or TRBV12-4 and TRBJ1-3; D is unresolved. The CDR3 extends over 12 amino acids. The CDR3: CTSSRLGNTIYS. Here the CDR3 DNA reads TGTACCAGCAGCCGTCTGGGGAACACCATATATTCT.

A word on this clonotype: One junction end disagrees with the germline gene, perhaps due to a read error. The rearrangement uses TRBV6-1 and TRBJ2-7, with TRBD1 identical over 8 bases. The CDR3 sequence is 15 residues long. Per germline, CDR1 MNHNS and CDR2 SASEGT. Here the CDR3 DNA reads TGTGCCACCAGTGAAGTAGGACAGGGAGTGGGCGAGCATTACTTC. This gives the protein CATSEVGQGVGEHYF.

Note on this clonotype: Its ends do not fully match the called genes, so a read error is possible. CDR3 in DNA: TGCGCCAGCAGCCAAACACGGACTGACTGCTCTGGAAGCACCATATATTTT. This sequence encodes CASSQTRTDCSGSTIYF. This chain connects TRBV4-3 to TRBJ1-3; D is uncertain. Germline-derived CDR1 and CDR2 are LGHNA and YSLEER. The CDR3 is 17 amino acids.

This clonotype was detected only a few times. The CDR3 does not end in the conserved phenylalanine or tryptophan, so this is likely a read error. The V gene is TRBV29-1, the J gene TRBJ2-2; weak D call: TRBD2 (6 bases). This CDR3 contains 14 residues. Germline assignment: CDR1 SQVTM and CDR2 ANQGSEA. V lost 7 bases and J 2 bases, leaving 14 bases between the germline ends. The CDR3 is CSGRDGTNTGELFS. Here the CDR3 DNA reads TGCAGCGGACGGGACGGGACTAACACCGGGGAGCTGTTTTCT.

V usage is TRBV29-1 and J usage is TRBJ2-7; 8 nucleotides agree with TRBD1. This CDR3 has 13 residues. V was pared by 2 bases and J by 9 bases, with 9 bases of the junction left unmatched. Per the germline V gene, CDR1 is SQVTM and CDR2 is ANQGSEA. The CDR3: CSVENTGGGLQYF. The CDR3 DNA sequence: TGCAGCGTTGAAAACACAGGGGGAGGCCTGCAGTACTTC.

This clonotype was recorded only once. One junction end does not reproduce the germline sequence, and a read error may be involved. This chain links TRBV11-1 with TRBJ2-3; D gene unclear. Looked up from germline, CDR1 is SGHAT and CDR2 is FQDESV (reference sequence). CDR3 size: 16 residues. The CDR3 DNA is TGTGCCAGCAACTTAGATGGTCGTGGTGGCGCAGATACGCAGTATTTT. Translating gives CASNLDGRGGADTQYF. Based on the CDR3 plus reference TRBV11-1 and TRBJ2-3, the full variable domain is EAEVAQSPRYKITEKSQAVAFWCDPISGHATLYWYRQILGQGPELLVQFQDESVVDDSQLPKDRFSAERLKGVDSTLKIQPAELGDSAMYLCASNLDGRGGADTQYFGPGTRLTVL.

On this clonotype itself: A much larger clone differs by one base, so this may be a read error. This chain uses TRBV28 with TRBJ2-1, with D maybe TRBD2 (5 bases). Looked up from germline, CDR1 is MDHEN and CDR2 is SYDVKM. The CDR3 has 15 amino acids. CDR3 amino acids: CASSFPSRLYSEQFF. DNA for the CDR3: TGTGCCAGCAGTTTCCCTAGCCGACTCTACAGTGAGCAGTTCTTC.

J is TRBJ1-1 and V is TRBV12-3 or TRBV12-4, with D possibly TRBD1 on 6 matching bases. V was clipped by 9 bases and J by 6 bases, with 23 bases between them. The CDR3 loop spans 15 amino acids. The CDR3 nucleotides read TGTGCCAGGATCCAACGGGTACAGGGTAACCCTGAAGCTTTCTTT. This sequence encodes CARIQRVQGNPEAFF.

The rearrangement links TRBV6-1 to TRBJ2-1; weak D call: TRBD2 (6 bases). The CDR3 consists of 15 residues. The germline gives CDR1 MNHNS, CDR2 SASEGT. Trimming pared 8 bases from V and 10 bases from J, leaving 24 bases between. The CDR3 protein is CASGGAGGPVREQFF. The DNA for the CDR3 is TGTGCCAGCGGGGGAGCTGGAGGGCCAGTGAGGGAGCAGTTCTTC.

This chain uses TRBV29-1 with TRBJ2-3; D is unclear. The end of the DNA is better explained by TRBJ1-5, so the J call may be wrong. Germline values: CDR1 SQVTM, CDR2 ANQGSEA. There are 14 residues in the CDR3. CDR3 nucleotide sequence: TGCAGCGTCCGGCAAGAGAGTGCTTCAGATACGCAGCATTTT. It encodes CSVRQESASDTQHF.

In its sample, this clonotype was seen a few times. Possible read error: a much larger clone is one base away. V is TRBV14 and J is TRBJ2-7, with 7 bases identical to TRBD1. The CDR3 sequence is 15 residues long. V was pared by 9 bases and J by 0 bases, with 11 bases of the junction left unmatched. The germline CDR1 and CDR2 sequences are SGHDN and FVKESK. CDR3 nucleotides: TGTGCCAGGGGAAATAGGGGGCGTAGCTCCTACGAGCAGTACTTC. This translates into CARGNRGRSSYEQYF.

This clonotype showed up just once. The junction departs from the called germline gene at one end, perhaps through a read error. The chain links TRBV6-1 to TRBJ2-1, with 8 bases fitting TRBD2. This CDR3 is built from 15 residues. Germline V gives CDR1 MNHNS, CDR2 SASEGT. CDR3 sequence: CATRILAGSYNEQIF. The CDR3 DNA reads TGTGCCACCAGAATCCTAGCGGGCTCCTACAATGAGCAGATCTTC.

DNA for the CDR3: TGCATTACTAGGGGACAGGTGAGGTCCCAACCAGAGCTCCAAGAGACCCAGTACTTC. Protein product: CITRGQVRSQPELQETQYF. The chain is built from TRBV20-1 and TRBJ2-5, with 8 bases that match TRBD1. CDR1 DFQATT and CDR2 SNEGSKA come from the germline V gene (reference sequence). The CDR3 has 19 residues.